The 10 T cell receptor beta chains presented below share a single source sample, sequenced in a study of regulatory T cells in long-lasting Graves disease. According to the study, TCR beta libraries were built with iRepertoire HTBI primers and CDR3-region Arm-PCR. MiXCR, run by TCRdb on the multiplex PCR reads, gives a single entry per CDR3 protein. This sample yields fewer than 500,000 distinct CDR3 sequences, of which 15% to 20% are seen a single time; 12% belongs to the top ten. The time point denotes: newly diagnosed GD, antithyroid drugs for less than 3 months. From PBMCs, RNA was extracted and then used to make the TCR library. The same sample was also used in a study of T cells in Graves' hyperthyroidism and ophthalmopathy.

The sample in question was peripheral blood mononuclear cells (PBMCs), obtained at new diagnosis, from a patient treated with antithyroid drugs. The receptor set was obtained from a middle-aged man with Graves disease.

There are a few counts of this clonotype. The chain has TRBV20-1 and TRBJ2-2, with 9 positions matching TRBD1. The V segment lost 2 bases and the J segment 0 bases; nucleotides outside the gene matches: 4. The germline V gene has CDR1 DFQATT and CDR2 SNEGSKA (reference sequence). The CDR3 contains 16 residues. The CDR3 bases are TGCAGTGCTAGATCGGACAGGGGCGCGAACACCGGGGAGCTGTTTTTT. Encoded protein: CSARSDRGANTGELFF.

This clonotype has a count of ten or more. For the CDR3, the DNA is TGTGCCAGCAGTTTGGCCGGGACGGCCATGGGGGAGACCCAGTACTTC. This encodes CASSLAGTAMGETQYF. This chain joins TRBV12-3 or TRBV12-4 and TRBJ2-5; tentatively, D is TRBD1 or TRBD2 (5 bases each). V was pared by 3 bases and J by 5 bases, with 19 bases between. This CDR3 has 16 residues.

Only a few counts were recorded for this clonotype. The chain combines TRBV27 with TRBJ1-2; tentative D call: TRBD1 (5 bases). The CDR3 has 13 residues. The V end was cut by 6 bases, the J end by 4 bases, with 12 bases between. Germline CDR1 is MNHEY and CDR2 is SMNVEV (reference sequence). The DNA for the CDR3 is TGTGCCAGCAGCCAGAGGGGCGGCTATGGCTACACCTTC. Its protein product is CASSQRGGYGYTF.

To note about this clonotype: A much bigger clone sits one base away, suggesting this may be a read error. Since the CDR3 does not end with the conserved phenylalanine or tryptophan, this likely comes from a read error. V gene TRBV20-1 combines with J gene TRBJ2-3; weak D call: TRBD2 (6 bases). V was clipped by 5 bases and J by 0 bases, with 21 bases between them. This CDR3 is built from 17 residues. Germline CDR1 and CDR2: DFQATT and SNEGSKA (reference sequence). The CDR3 region is CSAPPPLSGDSTDTQYL. CDR3 DNA sequence: TGCAGTGCTCCCCCTCCACTTAGCGGAGACAGCACAGATACGCAGTATTTG.

This sequence joins TRBV28 and TRBJ2-1; the D gene is possibly TRBD2 (7 bases). In germline, CDR1 is MDHEN, CDR2 SYDVKM. V lost 6 bases, J lost 0 bases, and 24 bases lay in between. This CDR3 contains 19 residues. CDR3 residues: CASSLVGGLMTSSYNEQFF. CDR3 coding DNA: TGTGCCAGCAGCTTGGTGGGGGGGCTAATGACCAGCTCCTACAATGAGCAGTTCTTC.

In this sample, this clonotype turned up many times. The chain couples TRBV12-5 to TRBJ2-2; 7 bases align to TRBD2. CDR1 LGHNT and CDR2 FRNRAP come from the germline V gene. The trim removed 0 bases at V and 3 bases at J, leaving 10 bases unmatched. The CDR3 is made up of 18 amino acids. CDR3 amino acids: CASGLVAVGGADTGELFF. The DNA for the CDR3 is TGTGCTAGTGGTTTGGTGGCCGTGGGAGGGGCGGACACCGGGGAGCTGTTTTTT.

This clonotype was seen at least ten times. The chain recombines TRBV20-1 with TRBJ1-2, with D tentatively TRBD1 (6 bases). V was pared by 0 bases and J by 3 bases, with 14 bases between. The CDR3 contains 15 residues. Looked up from germline, CDR1 is DFQATT and CDR2 is SNEGSKA (reference sequence). In DNA, the CDR3 is TGCAGTGCTAGAGAATCACCCCACAGGGACTATGGCTACACCTTC. It is translated as CSARESPHRDYGYTF.

The rearrangement joins TRBV3-1 to TRBJ1-2; D remains unclear. Trimming shortened V by 3 bases and J by 6 bases, and 8 bases separated the two germline ends. CDR1 and CDR2 from the germline V gene are LGHDT and YNNKEL (reference sequence). The CDR3 contains 12 residues. As DNA, the CDR3 is TGTGCCAGCAGCCACCCGGATGATGGCTACACCTTC. It yields the protein CASSHPDDGYTF.

CDR3 DNA: TGTGCCAGCCCCCGGGGGGCGAATCAGCCCCAGCATTTT. Its protein is CASPRGANQPQHF. This rearrangement joins TRBV19 to TRBJ1-5, with D perhaps matching TRBD1 (6 bases). This CDR3 contains 13 residues. The germline CDR1 and CDR2 sequences are LNHDA and SQIVND (reference sequence). Trimming left V 9 bases short and J 4 bases short, with 13 bases between.

Ten or more counts support this clonotype. V gene TRBV19 combines with J gene TRBJ2-7, with 11 positions matching TRBD2. CDR1 and CDR2 (germline): LNHDA, SQIVND (reference sequence). V lost 4 bases, J lost 3 bases, and 5 bases stayed unmatched. This CDR3 is built from 15 residues. The CDR3 reads CASSTTSGSFYEQYF. For the CDR3, the DNA is TGTGCCAGTAGTACAACTAGCGGGAGCTTCTACGAGCAGTACTTC.